These 11 T cell receptor beta chains came from one sample sequenced in a study of OX40 agonist ivuxolimab in advanced cancers. Clones were read by immunoSEQ multiplex PCR, and TCRdb kept only the in-frame ones, dropping some. The sample comprises about 21,000 clones, approximately 83% of which are singletons, and around 20% rests with the top ten. The source material was CD4+ or CD8+ T cells sorted from blood, sampled in a trial of the OX40 agonist ivuxolimab. All receptors come from an adult with an advanced solid tumor such as melanoma, head and neck, liver or kidney cancer.

The rearrangement joins TRBV6-1 to TRBJ1-5; D ambiguous. The CDR3 length is 14 residues. V was shortened by 1 base and J by 0 bases, with 4 bases between the two germline ends. Germline V lookup: CDR1 MNHNS, CDR2 SASEGT. The CDR3 spells CASSEGYSNQPQHF. The CDR3 DNA reads TGTGCCAGCAGTGAAGGGTATAGCAATCAGCCCCAGCATTTT.

V is TRBV5-1 and J is TRBJ1-3, with 8 bases fitting TRBD1. Germline values: CDR1 SGHRS, CDR2 YFSETQ. Unmatched junction bases numbered 4, after V lost 2 bases and J lost 0 bases. This CDR3 spans 16 amino acids. For the CDR3, the DNA is TGCGCCAGCAGCTTAGGGACAGGATACTCTGGAAACACCATATATTTT. Protein product: CASSLGTGYSGNTIYF.

The rearrangement links TRBV9 to TRBJ2-7; TRBD1 matches at 8 bases. V trimming: 6 bases; J trimming: 2 bases; junction bases outside the gene matches: 7. This CDR3 is built from 14 residues. Germline V gene data show CDR1 as SGDLS and CDR2 as YYNGEE. CDR3 amino acids: CASNPGGFTYEQYF. CDR3 bases: TGTGCCAGCAACCCAGGGGGCTTCACCTACGAGCAGTACTTC.

This chain links TRBV13 with TRBJ2-3; 7 bases agree with TRBD1. CDR3 length: 16 amino acids. The germline V gene has CDR1 PRHDT and CDR2 FYEKMQ (reference sequence). Trimming at V came to 7 bases and at J to 1 base, leaving 11 bases not matched to a gene. The CDR3 loop is CASNARTGSGTDTQYF. CDR3 nucleotide sequence: TGTGCCAGCAACGCTAGGACAGGATCGGGCACAGATACGCAGTATTTT.

This chain's CDR3 is CASSPGQGALVNTEAFF. DNA for the CDR3: TGCGCCAGCAGCCCGGGGCAGGGGGCACTGGTGAACACTGAAGCTTTCTTT. The chain has TRBV4-1 and TRBJ1-1; 8 bases are a match to TRBD1. Losses at the gene ends were 4 bases for V and 0 bases for J; bases not matched to a gene: 10. There are 17 residues in the CDR3. Germline values: CDR1 MGHRA, CDR2 YSYEKL.

The chain links TRBV11-2 to TRBJ2-1; 11 bases agree with TRBD1. The CDR3 contains 16 residues. Germline V gene lookup returns CDR1 SGHAT and CDR2 FQNNGV. The trim removed 8 bases at V and 5 bases at J, leaving 11 bases unmatched. Here the CDR3 reads CASSPRDRGSHNEQFF. DNA of the CDR3: TGTGCCAGCTCCCCCAGGGACAGGGGGAGCCACAATGAGCAGTTCTTC.

The chain carries TRBV6-5 and TRBJ1-6, with D possibly TRBD1 on 5 matching bases. The germline V and J ends were trimmed by 2 bases and 1 base, with 9 bases remaining between them. Germline V gene sequence: CDR1 MNHEY, CDR2 SVGAGI. The CDR3 consists of 16 residues. The CDR3 region is CASSYRQTSYNSPLHF. In nucleotides, the CDR3 is TGTGCCAGCAGTTACCGACAGACTTCCTATAATTCACCCCTCCACTTT.

The genes are TRBV7-2 and TRBJ2-1, with 9 bases fitting TRBD2. The V gene end was trimmed by 0 bases and the J gene end by 14 bases; junction bases not matched to a gene: 5. Germline lookup yields CDR1 SGHTA and CDR2 FQGNSA. This CDR3 spans 13 amino acids. The CDR3 DNA sequence: TGTGCCAGCAGCTTAGCAGCGGGGGGTTTCGAGTTCTTC. Translation: CASSLAAGGFEFF.

The CDR3 bases are TGTGCCAGCAGTCAGGACAGGGTGAACACTGAAGCTTTCTTT. Amino acid sequence: CASSQDRVNTEAFF. The chain couples TRBV6-6 to TRBJ1-1, with 8 bases lining up with TRBD1. CDR1 MNHNY and CDR2 SVGAGI come from the germline V gene (reference sequence). Trimming took 5 bases from V and 0 from J; bases not matched to a gene: 2. CDR3 length: 14 residues.

The chain combines TRBV10-3 with TRBJ1-4; 9 bases agree with TRBD1. Germline values: CDR1 ENHRY, CDR2 SYGVKD. There are 15 residues in the CDR3. Losses at the gene ends were 4 bases for V and 8 bases for J; bases not matched to a gene: 8. In DNA form, the CDR3 reads TGTGCCATCAGTGCCAAACGACAGGGGGACGAAAAACTGTTTTTT. As protein: CAISAKRQGDEKLFF.

This chain joins TRBV10-3 and TRBJ2-7; D perhaps matches TRBD1 (6 bases). CDR3 size: 14 residues. The germline V and J ends were trimmed by 7 bases and 4 bases, with 17 bases remaining between them. Germline V gives CDR1 ENHRY, CDR2 SYGVKD. CDR3: CAIKEGESGYEQYF. The CDR3 region has the DNA TGTGCCATCAAAGAGGGGGAATCGGGTTACGAGCAGTACTTC.